The 6 T cell receptor beta chains given below trace back to one sample, sequenced in a study of blood T cell repertoires in COVID-19. The protocol was immunoSEQ multiplex PCR, while the TCRdb copy is restricted to in-frame clones and leaves out a portion. The sample records 98,000 or so clones, roughly 90% being singletons. The sequenced sample was peripheral blood. The receptors originated from a human donor in a cohort sampled during active COVID-19.

V usage is TRBV30 and J usage is TRBJ1-1; no firm D call. The CDR3 has 13 amino acids. The germline V gene has CDR1 GTSNPN and CDR2 SVGIG (reference sequence). V was cut by 4 bases and J by 0 bases, with 9 bases left in between. This CDR3 is CAWIGLMNTEAFF. In nucleotides, the CDR3 is TGTGCCTGGATTGGACTGATGAACACTGAAGCTTTCTTT.

CDR3 in amino acids: CASRTVRETQYF. CDR3 DNA sequence: TGTGCCAGCAGGACAGTCCGGGAGACCCAGTACTTC. The rearrangement links TRBV28 to TRBJ2-5; a weak D match, TRBD1 (5 bases). V lost 6 bases and J lost 5, with 10 bases in between. The CDR3 consists of 12 residues. Germline-derived CDR1 and CDR2 are MDHEN and SYDVKM.

The rearrangement joins TRBV13 to TRBJ2-1, with 9 bases matching TRBD2. Trimming took 5 bases from V and 2 from J; bases not matched to a gene: 7. Germline loops: CDR1 PRHDT, CDR2 FYEKMQ (reference sequence). This CDR3 is 16 amino acids long. CDR3: CASSPDAGGPYNEQFF. The CDR3 DNA sequence: TGTGCCAGCAGCCCCGATGCGGGAGGGCCCTACAATGAGCAGTTCTTC. Using reference TRBV13 and TRBJ2-1 for the parts outside the CDR3, the full variable domain is AAGVIQSPRHLIKEKRETATLKCYPIPRHDTVYWYQQGPGQDPQFLISFYEKMQSDKGSIPDRFSAQQFSDYHSELNMSSLELGDSALYFCASSPDAGGPYNEQFFGPGTRLTVL.

The chain carries TRBV5-4 and TRBJ1-2; TRBD1 is a possible D gene (6 bases). Trimming removed 2 bases at V and 5 bases at J, with 19 bases between. CDR1 is SGHNT and CDR2 is YYREEE in the germline V gene (reference sequence). The CDR3 consists of 16 residues. CDR3 DNA: TGTGCCAGCAGCTTCGGCCCCGCAGGGGCATTATATGGCTACACCTTC. Residues: CASSFGPAGALYGYTF.

The chain's CDR3 is CASSEGQAPSYEQYF. The DNA for the CDR3 is TGTGCCAGCAGCGAGGGACAGGCGCCCTCCTACGAGCAGTACTTC. The genes are TRBV9 and TRBJ2-7; 8 bases match TRBD1. J was trimmed by 0 bases and V by 3 bases; bases with no gene match: 5. Looked up from germline, CDR1 is SGDLS and CDR2 is YYNGEE. The CDR3 contains 15 residues.

The chain couples TRBV10-3 to TRBJ1-1, with D possibly matching TRBD1 (6 bases). The CDR3 runs to 13 residues. CDR1 ENHRY and CDR2 SYGVKD come from the germline V gene. The V end was cut by 6 bases, the J end by 7 bases, with 15 bases between. The chain's CDR3 is CAISQDSAREAFF. The CDR3 DNA reads as TGTGCCATCAGCCAGGACAGCGCCCGTGAAGCTTTCTTT.